A selection of T cell receptor beta chains follows, all from one sample in a study of T-cell reconstitution after alpha-beta-depleted transplantation in children. TCRdb reprocessed the PCR reads with MiXCR, giving one entry per CDR3 protein. The repertoire consists of 640,000 or so distinct CDR3 sequences, with around 16% occurring once and the leading ten covering under 1.2%. Sequencing used PBMCs from the stem cell graft donor, obtained from the stem cell graft. Every receptor here comes from a human donor who donated a stem cell graft to a child with acute myeloid leukemia. Each CDR3 is given without its conserved first and last residue.

v_call: TRBV3-1; cdr3_aa: ASSQEIAGGTNTQY
v_call: TRBV7-2; cdr3_aa: ASSSLPYNSNQPQH
v_call: TRBV12-3/TRBV12-4; cdr3_aa: ASRPGLKNTEAF
v_call: TRBV6-1; cdr3_aa: ASRDQLTSGGRNEQF
v_call: TRBV27; cdr3_aa: ASRRKTGPSSYNEQF
v_call: TRBV11-1; cdr3_aa: ASSFPGQRWERGTDTQY
v_call: TRBV12-3/TRBV12-4; cdr3_aa: ASRGPGPTYEQY
v_call: TRBV11-2; cdr3_aa: ASSGLGAEGDTQY
v_call: TRBV4-1; cdr3_aa: ASSQDRNIEAF
v_call: TRBV3-1; cdr3_aa: ASSQDLRKRPYEQY
v_call: TRBV20-1; cdr3_aa: SARDSRGHTGELF
v_call: TRBV20-1; cdr3_aa: SARDGASGGAYNEQF
v_call: TRBV20-1; cdr3_aa: SARYRGRVNTEAF
v_call: TRBV13; cdr3_aa: ASSNTGFSGNTIY
v_call: TRBV6-5; cdr3_aa: ASSYSGNGGSPLH
v_call: TRBV6-4; cdr3_aa: ASSDRPSSGELF
v_call: TRBV4-3; cdr3_aa: ASSRGPPTYNEQF